The 6 T cell receptor beta chains presented below share a single source sample, sequenced in a study of blood T cell repertoires in COVID-19. Method: immunoSEQ multiplex PCR; TCRdb's copy keeps in-frame clones and lacks some. The sample holds fewer than 350,000 clones, approximately 85% seen once. The sample comprised PBMCs or T cells enriched from blood (not recorded which). The receptors shown here come from a man aged 25 to 40 who had recovered from COVID-19.

This chain links TRBV5-5 with TRBJ1-5; D not certain. CDR1 and CDR2 (germline): SGHKS, YYEKEE (reference sequence). V was clipped by 4 bases and J by 2 bases, with 16 bases between them. This CDR3 is built from 16 residues. The CDR3 spells CASSLGPRGGNQPQHF. CDR3 coding DNA: TGTGCCAGCAGCCTGGGCCCCCGAGGTGGCAATCAGCCCCAGCATTTT.

This clone was counted a few times. This chain joins TRBV3-1 (or the pseudogene TRBV3-2) and TRBJ2-7; 7 bases agree with TRBD1. Germline CDR1 is LGHDT and CDR2 is YNNKEL (reference sequence). With V trimmed by 6 bases and J by 4 bases, 3 bases remained unmatched. The CDR3 has 12 residues. The CDR3 region is CASRGTAYEQYF. The CDR3 DNA is TGTGCCAGCAGGGGGACAGCATACGAGCAGTACTTC.

The chain couples TRBV5-6 to TRBJ1-1, with 8 bases that match TRBD1. CDR1 and CDR2 (germline): SGHDT, YYEEEE. CDR3 size: 15 residues. The J segment lost 7 bases and the V segment lost 5 bases, leaving 13 bases of the junction unmatched. The CDR3 DNA sequence: TGTGCCAGCAGGAAGGGACAGGTATTCCGGGGTGAAGCTTTCTTT. Residues: CASRKGQVFRGEAFF.

This clone was recorded only once. This rearrangement joins TRBV29-1 to TRBJ1-1, with D perhaps matching TRBD1 (6 bases). The V gene lost 5 bases and the J gene lost 1 base, with 14 bases spanning the gap. The germline V gene has CDR1 SQVTM and CDR2 ANQGSEA. CDR3 length: 14 amino acids. The CDR3 DNA is TGCAGCGTTCGGGCGGGGGGCAAGAACACTGAAGCTTTCTTT. Translating gives CSVRAGGKNTEAFF.

This clone was observed once. The V call is TRBV5-1, the J call TRBJ1-2; D is uncertain. Trimming left V 0 bases short and J 6 bases short, with 15 bases between. Per the germline V gene, CDR1 is SGHRS and CDR2 is YFSETQ. CDR3 length equals 15 residues. CDR3 loop: CASSLANRGRDGYTF. The CDR3 nucleotides are TGCGCCAGCAGCTTGGCCAACCGGGGTCGGGATGGCTACACCTTC.

The chain joins TRBV5-4 to TRBJ1-3, with no clear D. There are 15 residues in the CDR3. Per the germline V gene, CDR1 is SGHNT and CDR2 is YYREEE (reference sequence). Trimming cost V 0 bases and J 5 bases, with 12 bases left between them. CDR3 sequence reads: CASSLDAPLRNTIYF. As DNA, the CDR3 is TGTGCCAGCAGCTTGGATGCCCCACTGAGAAACACCATATATTTT.